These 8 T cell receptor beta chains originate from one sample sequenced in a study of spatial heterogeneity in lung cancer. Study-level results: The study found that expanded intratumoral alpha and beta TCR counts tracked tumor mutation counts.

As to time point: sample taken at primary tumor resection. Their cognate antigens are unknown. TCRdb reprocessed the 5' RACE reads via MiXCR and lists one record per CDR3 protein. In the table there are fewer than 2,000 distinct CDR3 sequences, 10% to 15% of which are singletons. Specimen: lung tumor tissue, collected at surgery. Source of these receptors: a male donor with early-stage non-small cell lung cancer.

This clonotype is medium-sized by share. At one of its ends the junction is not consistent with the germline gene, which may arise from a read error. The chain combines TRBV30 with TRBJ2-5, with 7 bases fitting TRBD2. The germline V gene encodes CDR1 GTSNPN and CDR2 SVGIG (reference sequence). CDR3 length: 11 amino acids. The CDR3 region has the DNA TGTGCCTGGAAGCGGGAAGAGACCCGGTACTTC. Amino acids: CAWKREETRYF.

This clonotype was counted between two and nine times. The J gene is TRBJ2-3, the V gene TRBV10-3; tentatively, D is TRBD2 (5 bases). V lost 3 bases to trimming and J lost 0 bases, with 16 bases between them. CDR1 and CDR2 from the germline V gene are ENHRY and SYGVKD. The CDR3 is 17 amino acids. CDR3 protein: CAISEDSPEASTDTQYF. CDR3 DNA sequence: TGTGCCATCAGTGAAGATTCTCCGGAGGCCAGCACAGATACGCAGTATTTT.

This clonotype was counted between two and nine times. As DNA, the CDR3 is TGTGCCAGCAGCTTAGACTTCCAGGGGGGCTCGGGCTACACCTTC. This gives the protein CASSLDFQGGSGYTF. This rearrangement joins TRBV11-2 to TRBJ1-2; 7 nucleotides agree with TRBD1. The V gene end was trimmed by 0 bases and the J gene end by 8 bases; junction bases not matched to a gene: 9. CDR1 is SGHAT and CDR2 is FQNNGV in the germline V gene. This CDR3 is 15 amino acids long.

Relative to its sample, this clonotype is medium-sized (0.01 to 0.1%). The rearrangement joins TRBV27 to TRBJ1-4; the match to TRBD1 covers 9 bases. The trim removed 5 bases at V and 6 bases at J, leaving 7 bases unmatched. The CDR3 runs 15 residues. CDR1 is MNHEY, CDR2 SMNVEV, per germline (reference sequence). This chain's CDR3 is CASSTHRDRDEKLFF. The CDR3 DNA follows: TGTGCCAGCAGTACTCACCGGGACAGGGATGAAAAACTGTTTTTT.

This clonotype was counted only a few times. The CDR3 nucleotides read TGTGCCAGCAGCTCCTCGTTATACGAGCAGTACTTC. It specifies CASSSSLYEQYF. This chain uses TRBV5-8 with TRBJ2-7; D not resolved. V was shortened by 3 bases and J by 4 bases, with 8 bases between the two germline ends. This CDR3 has 12 amino acids. Germline CDR1 SGHTS, CDR2 YDEGEE.

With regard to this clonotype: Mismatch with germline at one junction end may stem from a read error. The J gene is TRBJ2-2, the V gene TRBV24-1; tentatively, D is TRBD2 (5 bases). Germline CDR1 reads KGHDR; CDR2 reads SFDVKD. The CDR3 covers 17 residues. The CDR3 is CATSDSPWTEAAGELLF. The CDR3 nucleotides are TGTGCCACCAGTGATTCCCCCTGGACGGAAGCTGCCGGGGAGCTGCTTTTT.

The DNA for the CDR3 is TGCGCCAGCAGCGTGGACAGTGCTGTAAACACCATATATTTT. This translates into CASSVDSAVNTIYF. The V call is TRBV5-1, the J call TRBJ1-3; D may be TRBD1 (6 bases). Trimming shortened V by 4 bases and J by 6 bases, and 14 bases separated the two germline ends. In germline, CDR1 is SGHRS, CDR2 YFSETQ. The length of the CDR3 is 14 residues.

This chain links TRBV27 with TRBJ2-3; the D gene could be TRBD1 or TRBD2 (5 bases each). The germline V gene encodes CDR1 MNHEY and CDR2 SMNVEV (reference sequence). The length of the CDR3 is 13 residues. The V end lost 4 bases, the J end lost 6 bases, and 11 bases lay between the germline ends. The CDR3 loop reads CASSSRGWDTQYF. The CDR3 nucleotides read TGTGCCAGCAGTTCGAGGGGTTGGGATACGCAGTATTTT.